Below, one TCR beta chain is given with its context. This clone was counted once. Its antigen specificity is not known. Per-base quality was not reported, and no clone a single base away is much larger than it. These data originate in a study of cytomegalovirus exposure and HLA in healthy donors (dated by TCRdb to about 2017). Study-level background: An earlier analysis of some 600 of the donors reported 250 to 300 Gb of sequence data and 117 million unique TCR beta sequences obtained from about 179 million T cells. Roughly 5 DR-DQ haplotypes were treated as single units for association and clustering because of strong linkage in the cohort. The study aimed to test whether signatures of past pathogen exposure could be identified by cataloging public T cell receptors. Besides the first cohort of roughly 700 subjects, a separate validation cohort made up of roughly 130 different subjects was used. To study patterns of TCR occurrence, a later analysis re-analyzed previously published TCR beta repertoires from 500 to 850 donors and added high-resolution HLA genotyping. Donor age, sex, ethnicity and CMV serostatus were compiled alongside the repertoire data. HLA typing included class I and class II loci at four-digit resolution. To predict cytomegalovirus infection status, the study brought together high-throughput TCR immunosequencing, statistical association of individual TCRs with disease status, and machine learning. To decide whether each TCR beta V gene segment behaved as functional or pseudogenic, an earlier analysis of approximately 590 of the donors relied on high-throughput TCR beta sequencing. The study profiled the T cell repertoires of under 700 subjects by immunosequencing and related them to cytomegalovirus serostatus. In the later analysis, no new phenotypic data were used to find candidate immune exposures; instead, reliance was placed on TCR beta sequences and their occurrence across donors. All discovery cohort repertoires had been generated on a single sequencing platform. The genetic ancestry cluster associated with self-reported Caucasian donors included around 76% of the roughly 410 genotyped donors. An early release covering around 630 HLA-typed donors comprised approximately 300 gigabases of sequencing data and approximately 80 million unique TCR sequences. A later genetic analysis took genome-wide SNP genotypes for 398 of the 666 donors and used that subset as a discovery cohort. The number of donors typed differed by locus, with about 620-630 for A, B, C, DRB1 and DQB1, 522 for DQA1, nearly 610 for DPA1, and some 440 for DPB1. Among some 400 genotyped donors of the cohort, an average of approximately 220,000 unique TCR beta nucleotide sequences was sequenced per donor, of which roughly 17% were non-productive. What the research found in general, with its limitations: A later analysis found that most CMV-associated TCR beta chains appeared HLA-restricted, with HLA associations seemingly driven largely by CMV exposure. Because HLA typing was unavailable for some donors at each locus, only the typed subset was used in association tests. The presence/absence analyses assumed that sequencing depth was roughly uniform across donors, and that assumption may not be true. A later genetic analysis reported fewer N-insertions in productive TCRs among donors in an Asian-associated ancestry cluster than the roughly 720-donor mean. Compared with equally common non-associated chains, HLA-associated TCR beta chains in a later analysis were more clonally expanded and had lower generation probabilities. Some IMGT-functional V segments, including TRBV6-2 and TRBV6-3, could not be distinguished by the 87-base-pair reads and were therefore excluded. The classifier was reported to diagnose cytomegalovirus status with high specificity and sensitivity in both the original cohort and the validation cohort. In an earlier analysis of about 600 of the donors, most TCR beta V segments appeared in productive rearrangements about 87% or about 30% of the time, broadly matching IMGT annotations. Strong co-occurrence of HLA alleles, especially DR and DQ, made assigning TCR associations to individual alleles difficult. A cluster of highly shared sequence variants was judged likely to represent a technical artifact of the sequencing pipeline. The authors suggested that the approach could potentially be extended to other disease states and immunological phenotypes. Across donors, most TCR sequences were observed very rarely, whereas some public TCRs were present in many individuals. The earlier analysis of nearly 600 of the donors excluded some 15 rarely observed V segments, including chromosome 9 orphons, because counts were too low. At a false discovery rate of 0.05, a later analysis linked some 17,000 TCR beta sequences to specific HLA alleles. The cohort was sequenced for TCR beta chains only, and without alpha or paired-chain data the features that could be detected were limited. In a later analysis, TCR association rates were found to vary across HLA loci, with the most associated TCRs seen for DRB1 alleles and the fewest for HLA-C alleles. Immune exposure information for the cohort was limited to CMV serostatus. Correlated functional status among segregating V segments might reflect linkage disequilibrium, but an unknown experimental factor could not be ruled out. According to a later analysis, parvovirus B19, influenza, CMV and Epstein-Barr virus appeared linked to several top co-occurrence clusters. A few of the identified cytomegalovirus-associated TCR beta chains were confirmed in vitro to be specific for cytomegalovirus antigens. A total of roughly 160 TCR beta chains were listed by the study as associated with cytomegalovirus. A further reported finding was that TCR beta sequences accurately predicted the HLA-A and HLA-B alleles for most subjects in the first cohort. A later genetic analysis associated a missense DCLRE1C variant with V-gene and J-gene trimming of TCR beta chains, and an independent cohort replicated the association.

The library was obtained by the immunoSEQ multiplex PCR assay. The multiplex PCR relied on a mix of 60 forward primers for TCR Vbeta segments and 13 reverse primers for TCR Jbeta segments. The CDR3 region of rearranged TCR beta genes was amplified from genomic DNA by a multiplex PCR assay. On the Illumina HiSeq System, the amplified TCR beta libraries were sequenced as 87-base-pair reads. The published analysis was carried out like this. Across the 670 or so repertoires, a later analysis counted tens of millions of unique TCR beta chains, 9.5 million to 13 million of which were shared by at least two donors. To remove PCR and sequencing errors, raw reads were error-corrected and collapsed into unique sequences using a nearest-neighbor algorithm that merged closely related sequences. Alignment of CDR3 sequences to IMGT reference sequences was used to assign V, D and J gene segments. For a sequence to be retained, a match of at least six nucleotides was required to both a V gene segment and a J gene segment. A rearrangement was called productive if the CDR3 had no stop codons and remained in frame with V and J, and every other rearrangement was called non-productive. Following IMGT convention, CDR3 was defined as the stretch from the second conserved V-encoded cysteine to the conserved J-encoded phenylalanine. In an earlier analysis of approximately 590 of the donors, sequences lacking an unambiguous match to a single V gene segment were excluded. In an earlier analysis of 587 of the donors, V segments were called functional above 56.7% productive rearrangements and were called segregating when the between-donor standard deviation exceeded 5%. A statistical classification framework was built for diagnosing cytomegalovirus status from the catalog of TCR beta chain sequences. V and J gene assignment, in a later analysis, came from comparing TCR nucleotide sequences with IMGT/GENE-DB human TR gene sequences. In a later analysis, CDR3 sequences and most-parsimonious VDJ recombination scenarios were assigned using the TCRdist pipeline. In a later analysis, every TCR beta chain was defined by the combination of its CDR3 amino acid sequence and its V-gene family, and reads without a unique V-gene family were dropped. A later analysis removed roughly 590 highly shared, low-generation-probability nucleotide sequences to deal with suspected cross-contamination and a sequencing artifact. A later analysis calculated a clonal expansion index for each public chain from normalized within-repertoire ranks of inferred template counts. In a later analysis, generation probabilities were computed with a VDJ recombination model fitted to out-of-frame rearrangements, and the resulting probabilities were checked against IGoR. In a later analysis, hypergeometric tests were used to score TCR-TCR, TCR-HLA and TCR-CMV co-occurrence, with a repertoire-size bias correction applied to TCR pairs. To estimate false discovery rates, a later analysis permuted the HLA or CMV assignments 20 times. In a later analysis, co-occurring TCRs were grouped using DBSCAN, and TCRdist sequence similarity was added for clustering within HLA-allele-positive subsets. For co-occurrence clustering, repertoires with fewer than 30,000 or more than 120,000 public chains were excluded, along with four to six repertoires with anomalous nucleotide sharing. The clones in this table, taken by TCRdb from immuneACCESS, are in-frame only. Not every clone is retained; where verified, under half of the shortfall comes from an unresolved V gene, and the cause of the rest is unknown. V and J calls and clone size come straight from that table; D and trimming were deduced from the DNA. In this sample the table shows around 160,000 clones, roughly 85% of which occur a single time. Roughly 10% of the sample lies in the top ten.

V sheds 1 base and J sheds 3 bases, leaving 20 bases between their ends. From its cysteine to its phenylalanine, the CDR3 spans 18 amino acids. Just CDR3 DNA is preserved here, 54 bases in frame from base 1. The germline V gene gives CDR1 as SGDLS and CDR2 as YYNGEE. The cohort comprised around 700 healthy bone marrow donors. Cohort members were all nominally healthy when sampled, although unrecorded immune exposures were likely present. The donor tested CMV seropositive, placing the donor among the 289 seropositive members of the cohort. A peripheral blood sample was provided by each donor, and peripheral blood mononuclear cells were used for TCR beta sequencing. Genomic DNA extraction from the blood cell samples was performed with the Qiagen DNeasy Blood Extraction Kit.

Material: PBMCs. This chain joins TRBV9 to TRBJ2-1, with TRBD2 tentatively as D gene (5 bases match). The source is a man younger than 35 in good health and CMV-seropositive. The CDR3 in this case is CASSVSPSGGLVYNEQFF. The DNA sequence is TGTGCCAGCAGCGTATCCCCCTCTGGCGGGCTAGTCTACAATGAGCAGTTCTTC.